These T cell receptor beta chains were read from a single sample in a study of PD-L1 blockade in urothelial cancer. TCRdb keeps only in-frame clones here, not all; method: immunoSEQ multiplex PCR. Among about 74,000 clones listed, approximately 87% were seen once. Sequenced here: PBMCs, sampled around atezolizumab (anti-PD-L1) treatment. Receptors were obtained from a man in his 70s with urothelial cancer. The CDR3 runs from the conserved cysteine through the conserved F or W. A D gene is named only where the DNA matches it firmly. Expanded clones get a size class; other rows say once, few or many, or leave the size out.

>TRBD2|.|TRBJ2-7|TRBV4-1
CASSQDRGGGISYEQYF
TGCGCCAGCAGCCAAGATCGGGGCGGGGGGATCTCCTACGAGCAGTACTTC
>.|.|TRBJ1-5|TRBV28
CASTTGVQPQHF
TGTGCCAGCACCACCGGGGTCCAGCCCCAGCATTTT
>.|.|TRBJ1-1|TRBV5-5
CASSLAGTQFAGGEAFF
TGTGCCAGCAGCTTGGCTGGGACGCAGTTCGCGGGGGGGGAAGCTTTCTTT
>.|.|TRBJ2-1|TRBV7-9
CASSLDSYNEQFF
TGTGCCAGCAGCTTAGACTCTTACAATGAGCAGTTCTTC
>.|.|TRBJ2-1|TRBV28
CASSSRGSGYSYNEQFF
TGTGCCAGCAGCTCAAGGGGTAGCGGTTACTCCTACAATGAGCAGTTCTTC
>.|.|TRBJ2-7|TRBV6-6
CASRSSGTTYEQYF
TGTGCCAGCAGATCCTCCGGGACAACCTACGAGCAGTACTTC
>.|.|TRBJ1-5|TRBV21-1
CASSKAQEAAWGPQHF
TGTGCCAGCAGCAAAGCGCAGGAGGCAGCCTGGGGGCCCCAGCATTTT
>TRBD1|.|TRBJ2-7|TRBV5-1
CASSLGQASYEQYF
TGCGCCAGCAGCCTAGGACAGGCCTCCTACGAGCAGTACTTC
>TRBD1|.|TRBJ1-2|TRBV5-5
CASSFPQGGHYGYTF
TGTGCCAGCAGCTTTCCACAGGGGGGGCACTATGGCTACACCTTC
>.|.|TRBJ2-1|TRBV5-1
CASSLDAEVNEQFF
TGCGCCAGCAGCTTGGACGCGGAGGTCAATGAGCAGTTCTTC
>TRBD2|.|TRBJ2-1|TRBV15
CATSRGRREFGYEQFF
TGTGCCACCAGCAGAGGACGGCGGGAGTTCGGCTATGAGCAGTTCTTC
>TRBD1|.|TRBJ2-1|TRBV27
CASSSPMDRKDEQFF
TGTGCCAGCAGTTCCCCTATGGACAGGAAGGATGAGCAGTTCTTC
>TRBD1|once|TRBJ1-1|TRBV9
CASSRGTGTEAFF
TGTGCCAGCAGCAGAGGGACAGGCACTGAAGCTTTCTTT
>.|.|TRBJ2-1|TRBV28
CATQSSANEQFF
TGTGCCACACAGTCTAGCGCCAATGAGCAGTTCTTC
>TRBD2|.|TRBJ2-3|TRBV25-1
CASASGSDTQYF
TGTGCCAGCGCTAGCGGGAGCGATACGCAGTATTTT
>.|.|TRBJ2-7|TRBV19
CASSSTSGPYEQYF
TGTGCCAGTAGTTCTACCAGCGGGCCCTACGAGCAGTACTTC
>.|.|TRBJ2-5|TRBV21-1
CASSKGTGLETQYF
TGTGCCAGCAGCAAAGGAACAGGGCTAGAGACCCAGTACTTC
>TRBD1|.|TRBJ1-1|TRBV27
CASSLGGQGGGNTEAFF
TGTGCCAGCAGTTTAGGCGGACAGGGAGGGGGGAACACTGAAGCTTTCTTT
>.|.|TRBJ1-2|TRBV5-8
CASSHRVYGYTF
TGTGCCAGCAGCCACCGGGTTTATGGCTACACCTTC
>.|.|TRBJ2-7|TRBV9
CASSGGPSNEQYF
TGTGCCAGCAGCGGGGGCCCTAGTAACGAGCAGTACTTC
>.|.|TRBJ1-5|TRBV5-6
CASSLAGGGQPQHF
TGTGCCAGCAGCTTGGCAGGAGGCGGTCAGCCCCAGCATTTT
>.|.|TRBJ2-3|TRBV21-1
CASSAHGVAEADTQYF
TGTGCCAGCAGCGCGCACGGGGTGGCGGAAGCAGATACGCAGTATTTT
>TRBD1|.|TRBJ2-3|TRBV29-1
CSGGQGRADTQYF
TGCAGCGGGGGACAGGGTCGAGCAGATACGCAGTATTTT
>TRBD1|.|TRBJ1-3|TRBV28
CASSQLPQGATGNTIYF
TGTGCCAGCAGCCAGCTGCCCCAGGGGGCTACCGGAAACACCATATATTTT
>TRBD1|once|TRBJ1-2|TRBV6-1
CASSPLDRGIGYTF
TGTGCCAGCAGTCCCCTCGACAGGGGGATTGGCTACACCTTC
>.|.|TRBJ1-2|TRBV23-1
CASRPIYRETDGYTF
TGCGCCAGCAGACCTATTTATAGGGAGACCGATGGCTACACCTTC
>.|few|TRBJ1-2|TRBV28
CASRQGADYGYTF
TGTGCCAGCAGACAGGGAGCTGACTATGGCTACACCTTC
>.|.|TRBJ1-1|TRBV18
CASSPPAGAVTEAFF
TGTGCCAGCTCACCACCAGCTGGGGCCGTTACTGAAGCTTTCTTT
>.|.|TRBJ1-1|TRBV28
CASSGHGAPEGTEAFF
TGTGCCAGCAGCGGCCACGGGGCCCCGGAGGGAACTGAAGCTTTCTTT
>.|.|TRBJ1-1|TRBV6-5
CASSSAGRGVNTEAFF
TGTGCCAGCAGTTCTGCGGGGAGGGGGGTGAACACTGAAGCTTTCTTT
>TRBD1|.|TRBJ2-7|TRBV5-1
CASSFTGGAYEQYF
TGCGCCAGCAGCTTCACAGGGGGCGCCTACGAGCAGTACTTC
>.|.|TRBJ2-5|TRBV18
CASSPGTGNRETQYF
TGTGCCAGCTCACCAGGCACAGGGAATAGGGAGACCCAGTACTTC
>TRBD1|.|TRBJ2-7|TRBV27
CASKLNRQGEVYF
TGTGCCAGCAAGCTAAACAGACAGGGGGAGGTGTACTTC
>TRBD1|.|TRBJ1-1|TRBV19
CASSTQPQARQGLNTEAFF
TGTGCCAGTAGTACCCAACCCCAGGCTAGACAGGGGCTGAACACTGAAGCTTTCTTT
>.|.|TRBJ2-5|TRBV5-1
CASSQPRVNGAETQYF
TGCGCCAGCAGCCAACCCAGAGTGAATGGGGCAGAGACCCAGTACTTC
>TRBD2|once|TRBJ2-5|TRBV28
CASSFPRGSGNRGQETQYF
TGTGCCAGCAGTTTCCCGCGCGGGAGCGGGAATAGGGGCCAAGAGACCCAGTACTTC
>TRBD2|.|TRBJ2-7|TRBV7-9
CASPSRGSGIYEQYF
TGTGCCAGCCCCTCTCGGGGTAGCGGGATATACGAGCAGTACTTC
>TRBD2|.|TRBJ2-7|TRBV27
CASKFRASGSILHEQYF
TGTGCCAGCAAGTTTCGGGCTAGCGGGAGTATCCTCCACGAGCAGTACTTC
>TRBD1|.|TRBJ2-7|TRBV2
CASFRDRSYEQYF
TGTGCCAGCTTCCGGGACAGATCCTACGAGCAGTACTTC
>.|.|TRBJ1-3|TRBV4-2
CASSQDSTVSGNTIYF
TGTGCCAGCAGCCAAGATTCGACTGTCTCTGGAAACACCATATATTTT
>.|.|TRBJ2-5|TRBV5-1
CASSFSGRGTQETQYF
TGCGCCAGCAGCTTCAGTGGCAGGGGGACTCAAGAGACCCAGTACTTC
>TRBD1|.|TRBJ1-2|TRBV19
CASSEDRRRTNYGYTF
TGTGCCAGTAGCGAGGACAGGCGAAGAACTAACTATGGCTACACCTTC
>TRBD1|.|TRBJ2-7|TRBV6-1
CASEFPPGQSTAQYF
TGTGCCAGCGAGTTCCCGCCGGGACAGTCTACCGCACAGTACTTC